A single sample gave rise to the 10 T cell receptor beta chains below, sequenced in a study of molecular identifiers for immune sequencing clone quantification. TCRdb used MiXCR to reprocess the PCR reads, holding one entry per CDR3 protein. The table shows over 550,000 distinct CDR3 sequences, with 25% occurring only once. Sequencing was carried out using naive CD8+ T cells from blood, with Jurkat cell RNA spiked in. Subset: FACS-sorted CD8+CD4-CCR7+CD45RA+ naive T cells. The receptor source for this set is a human donor in good health. Some libraries in this study had Jurkat cell RNA spiked in.

This clonotype was recorded at least ten times. This sequence joins TRBV6-5 and TRBJ1-1; possibly TRBD1 for D (6 bases). CDR1 is MNHEY, CDR2 SVGAGI, per germline. The V end lost 2 bases, the J end lost 8 bases, and 15 bases lay between the germline ends. The CDR3 spans 14 residues. The DNA of the CDR3 is TGTGCCAGCAGTTACAAATACAGGGTAGCCGAAGCTTTCTTT. Its protein product is CASSYKYRVAEAFF.

As to this clonotype: Relative to the germline gene, one junction end is altered; a read error may explain this. This rearrangement joins TRBV3-1 to TRBJ1-1, with TRBD1 as a possible D gene (6 bases). Germline CDR1 and CDR2: LGHDT and YNNKEL (reference sequence). The CDR3 length is 13 residues. CDR3 in amino acids: CASSPDRNAEAFF. The CDR3 DNA sequence: TGTGCCAGCAGCCCCGACAGGAACGCTGAAGCTTTCTTT.

Turning to this clonotype: No DNA is shown, since the ends of the CDR3 on it are uncertain; the CDR3 is the one TCRdb lists. The rearrangement joins TRBV27 to TRBJ1-3. With termini counted, the CDR3 has 15 amino acids. CDR1 is MNHEY and CDR2 is SMNVEV in the germline V gene (reference sequence). CDR3 sequence: CASSFGPGSGNTMYF.

This clonotype was observed at least ten times. The chain combines TRBV29-1 with TRBJ2-3, with 8 bases identical to TRBD1. The CDR3 runs 15 residues. J lost 2 bases, V lost 7 bases, and 11 bases had no gene match. CDR1 SQVTM and CDR2 ANQGSEA come from the germline V gene. In DNA form, the CDR3 reads TGCAGCGCAGACCGTCAGGGGGCGAACACAGATACGCAGTATTTT. Residues: CSADRQGANTDTQYF.

The rearrangement joins TRBV19 to TRBJ1-5; unclear D gene. The CDR3 runs to 15 residues. The germline gives CDR1 LNHDA, CDR2 SQIVND (reference sequence). V was shortened by 2 bases and J by 3 bases, with 11 bases between the two germline ends. The CDR3 here is CASSILGNPNQPQHF. CDR3 sequence (DNA): TGTGCCAGTAGTATATTGGGGAACCCCAATCAGCCCCAGCATTTT.

V usage is TRBV7-9 and J usage is TRBJ1-1; TRBD1 matches 8 bases. Trimming took 5 bases from V and 1 from J; bases not matched to a gene: 6. The germline gives CDR1 SEHNR, CDR2 FQNEAQ (reference sequence). The CDR3 has 15 residues. CDR3 sequence: CASSEGQGGNTEAFF. The DNA for the CDR3 is TGTGCCAGCAGCGAAGGACAGGGAGGGAACACTGAAGCTTTCTTT.

This clonotype has at least ten counts. J is TRBJ1-1 and V is TRBV7-2; D possibly corresponds to TRBD1 (5 bases). The V gene's germline CDR1 is SGHTA and CDR2 FQGNSA. This CDR3 has 13 residues. Trimming stripped 2 bases from V and 4 bases from J, with 8 bases between. CDR3 residues: CASSLWGSTEAFF. In DNA, the CDR3 is TGTGCCAGCAGCTTATGGGGGAGCACTGAAGCTTTCTTT.

The table lists this clonotype with many counts. The chain uses TRBV7-9 and TRBJ2-3; D is uncertain. CDR3 length: 15 amino acids. V dropped 1 base and J dropped 3 bases, with 11 bases sitting between them. CDR1 SEHNR and CDR2 FQNEAQ come from the germline V gene (reference sequence). CDR3 residues: CASSLGYGTTDTQYF. CDR3 in DNA: TGTGCCAGCAGCTTAGGTTACGGAACTACAGATACGCAGTATTTT.

At least ten counts were recorded for this clonotype. The genes are TRBV27 and TRBJ1-5; D ambiguous. Germline V gene sequence: CDR1 MNHEY, CDR2 SMNVEV (reference sequence). This CDR3 comprises 15 residues. V lost 3 bases and J 0 bases, leaving 9 bases between the germline ends. CDR3 coding DNA: TGTGCCAGCAGTTTTTTGGGAAATAGCAATCAGCCCCAGCATTTT. It specifies CASSFLGNSNQPQHF.

This clonotype came up many times. J is TRBJ2-1 and V is TRBV4-3; D ambiguous. Trimming pared 0 bases from V and 0 bases from J, leaving 9 bases between. Germline CDR1 and CDR2: LGHNA and YSLEER. This CDR3 comprises 16 residues. The CDR3 reads CASSQDRASSYNEQFF. In nucleotides, the CDR3 is TGCGCCAGCAGCCAAGATAGGGCCAGCTCCTACAATGAGCAGTTCTTC.